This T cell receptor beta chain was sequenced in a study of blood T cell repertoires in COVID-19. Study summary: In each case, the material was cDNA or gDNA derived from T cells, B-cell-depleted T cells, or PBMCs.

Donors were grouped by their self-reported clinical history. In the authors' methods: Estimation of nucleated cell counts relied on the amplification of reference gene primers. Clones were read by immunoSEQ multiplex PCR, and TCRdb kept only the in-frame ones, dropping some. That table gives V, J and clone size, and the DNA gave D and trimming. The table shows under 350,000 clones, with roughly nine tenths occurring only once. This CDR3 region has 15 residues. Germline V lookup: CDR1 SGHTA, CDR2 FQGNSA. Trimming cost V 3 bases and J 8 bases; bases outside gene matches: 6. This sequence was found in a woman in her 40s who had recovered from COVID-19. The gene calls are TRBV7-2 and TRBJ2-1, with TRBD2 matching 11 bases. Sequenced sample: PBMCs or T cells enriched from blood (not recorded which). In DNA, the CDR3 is TGTGCCAGCAGCTTGGTAACTAGCGGGAGCGATGAGCAGTTCTTC. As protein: CASSLVTSGSDEQFF.